This T cell receptor (beta chain) originates from a study of blood T cell repertoires in COVID-19. Seattle patients were enrolled while actively infected and followed longitudinally. In the authors' workflow: Estimates of nucleated cell counts were drawn from the amplification of reference gene primers. Some clones are missing from TCRdb's copy, which holds only in-frame ones; the method was immunoSEQ multiplex PCR. V and J calls and clone size follow that table, whereas D and trimming were derived from the DNA. This table has some 180,000 clones, 70% to 80% appearing once. Sequencing was carried out using peripheral blood. The TCR comes from a woman aged 40-49 years with COVID-19, enrolled during active disease.

In DNA form, the CDR3 reads TGTGCCACCAGTACGGCGGGGGCGCCTGACAATGAGCAGTTCTTC. It encodes CATSTAGAPDNEQFF. The chain carries TRBV24-1 and TRBJ2-1; tentative D call: TRBD2 (7 bases). The V end lost 6 bases, the J end lost 5 bases, and 16 bases lay between the germline ends. The CDR3 is made up of 15 amino acids. CDR1 is KGHDR and CDR2 is SFDVKD in the germline V gene.